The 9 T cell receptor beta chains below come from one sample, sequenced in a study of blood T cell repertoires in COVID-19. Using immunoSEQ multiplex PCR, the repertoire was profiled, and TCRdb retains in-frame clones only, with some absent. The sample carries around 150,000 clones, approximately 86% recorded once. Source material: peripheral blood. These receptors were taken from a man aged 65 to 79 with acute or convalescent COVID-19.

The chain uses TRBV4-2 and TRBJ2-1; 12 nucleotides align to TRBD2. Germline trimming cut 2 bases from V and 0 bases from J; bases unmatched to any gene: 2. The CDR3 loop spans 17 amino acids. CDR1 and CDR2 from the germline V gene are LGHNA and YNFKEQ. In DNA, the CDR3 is TGTGCCAGCAGCCAAACGACTAGCGGGAGCTCCTACAATGAGCAGTTCTTC. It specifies CASSQTTSGSSYNEQFF.

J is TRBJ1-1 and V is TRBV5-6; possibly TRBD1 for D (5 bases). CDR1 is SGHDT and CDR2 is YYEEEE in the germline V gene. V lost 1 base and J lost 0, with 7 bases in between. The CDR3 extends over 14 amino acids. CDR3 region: CASSLTGVNTEAFF. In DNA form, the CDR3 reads TGTGCCAGCAGCTTGACAGGAGTGAACACTGAAGCTTTCTTT.

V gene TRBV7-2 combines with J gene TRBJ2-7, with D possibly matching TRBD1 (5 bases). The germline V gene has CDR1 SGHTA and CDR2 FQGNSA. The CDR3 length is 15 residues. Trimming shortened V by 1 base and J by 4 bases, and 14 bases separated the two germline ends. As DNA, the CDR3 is TGTGCCAGCAGCTTAGTGGGGCAGGGAAGGTACGAGCAGTACTTC. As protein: CASSLVGQGRYEQYF. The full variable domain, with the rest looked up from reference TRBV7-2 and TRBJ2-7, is GAGVSQSPSNKVTEKGKDVELRCDPISGHTALYWYRQSLGQGLEFLIYFQGNSAPDKSGLPSDRFSAERTGGSVSTLTIQRTQQEDSAVYLCASSLVGQGRYEQYFGPGTRLTVT.

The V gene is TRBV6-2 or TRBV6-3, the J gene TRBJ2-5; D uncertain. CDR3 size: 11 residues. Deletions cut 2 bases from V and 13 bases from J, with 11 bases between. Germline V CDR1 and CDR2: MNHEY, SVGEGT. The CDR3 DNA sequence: TGTGCCAGCAGTTACGTTGACTGGGTGTACTTC. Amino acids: CASSYVDWVYF.

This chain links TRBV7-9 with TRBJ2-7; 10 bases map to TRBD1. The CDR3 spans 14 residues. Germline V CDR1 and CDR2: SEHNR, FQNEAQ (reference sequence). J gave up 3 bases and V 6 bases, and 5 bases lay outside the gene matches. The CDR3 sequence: CASRSGTGDYEQYF. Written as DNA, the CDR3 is TGTGCCAGCAGATCCGGGACAGGGGACTACGAGCAGTACTTC.

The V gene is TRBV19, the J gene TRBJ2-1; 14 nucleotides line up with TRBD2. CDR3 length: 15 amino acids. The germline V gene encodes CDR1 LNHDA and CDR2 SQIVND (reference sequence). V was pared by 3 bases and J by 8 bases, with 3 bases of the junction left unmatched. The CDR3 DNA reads TGTGCCAGTAGTATGGGGACTAGCGGGAGCTATGAGCAGTTCTTC. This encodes CASSMGTSGSYEQFF.

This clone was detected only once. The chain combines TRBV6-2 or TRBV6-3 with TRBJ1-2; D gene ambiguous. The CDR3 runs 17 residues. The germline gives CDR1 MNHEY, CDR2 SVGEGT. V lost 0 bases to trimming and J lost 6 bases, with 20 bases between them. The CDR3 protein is CASSYSLDPRGADGYTF. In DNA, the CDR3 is TGTGCCAGCAGTTACTCCCTCGATCCTAGAGGAGCGGATGGCTACACCTTC.

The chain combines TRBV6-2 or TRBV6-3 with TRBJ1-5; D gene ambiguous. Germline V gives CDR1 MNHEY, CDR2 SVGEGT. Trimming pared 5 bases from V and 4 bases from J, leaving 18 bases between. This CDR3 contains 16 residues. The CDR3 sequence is CASSPLQRGRNQPQHF. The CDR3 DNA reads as TGTGCCAGCAGTCCCCTGCAGAGAGGGAGAAATCAGCCCCAGCATTTT.

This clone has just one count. CDR3 sequence (DNA): TGTGCCAGCAGCCCCCCCGAGGCAGAAGACTACGAGCAGTACTTC. The encoded protein is CASSPPEAEDYEQYF. The chain uses TRBV21-1 and TRBJ2-7; the table's D call, TRBD2, was not checked against the DNA. TRBV21-1 has pseudogene status. This CDR3 contains 15 residues.